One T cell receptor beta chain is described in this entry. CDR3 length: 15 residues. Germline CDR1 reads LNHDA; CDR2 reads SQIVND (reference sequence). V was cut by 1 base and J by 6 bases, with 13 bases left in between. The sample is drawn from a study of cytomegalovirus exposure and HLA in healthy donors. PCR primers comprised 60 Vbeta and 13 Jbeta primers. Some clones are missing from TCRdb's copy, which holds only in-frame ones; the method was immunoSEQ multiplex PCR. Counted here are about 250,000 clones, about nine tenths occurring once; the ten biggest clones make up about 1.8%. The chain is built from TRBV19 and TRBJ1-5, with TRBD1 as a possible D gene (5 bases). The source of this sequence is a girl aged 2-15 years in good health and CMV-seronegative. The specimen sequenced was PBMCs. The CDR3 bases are TGTGCCAGTAGTATAGTCGTCGGGGGGACTCAGCCCCAGCATTTT. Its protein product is CASSIVVGGTQPQHF.